This record covers a single TCR beta chain. This sample stems from a study of blood T cell repertoires in COVID-19. At the level of the study: PBMCs, B-cell-depleted T cells, or T cells were the source of the cDNA or gDNA that made up the material.

The age range of participants was about 18 to 90 years, with residence in some 25 US areas. Data came from immunoSEQ multiplex PCR; TCRdb stores just in-frame clones and leaves some out. The table lists fewer than 300,000 clones, more than 75% of them singletons. The sequencing sample was made of PBMCs or T cells enriched from blood (not recorded which). The TCR originated in a man between 18 and 29 years old who had recovered from COVID-19.

CDR3 residues: CASSLTKTSGTDEQFF. The CDR3 region has the DNA TGTGCCAGCAGCTTAACAAAGACTAGCGGGACAGATGAGCAGTTCTTC. The J gene is TRBJ2-1, the V gene TRBV7-3; TRBD2 aligns across 11 bases. With V trimmed by 0 bases and J by 8 bases, 6 bases remained unmatched. CDR3 size: 16 residues. Germline values: CDR1 SGHTA, CDR2 FQGTGA.